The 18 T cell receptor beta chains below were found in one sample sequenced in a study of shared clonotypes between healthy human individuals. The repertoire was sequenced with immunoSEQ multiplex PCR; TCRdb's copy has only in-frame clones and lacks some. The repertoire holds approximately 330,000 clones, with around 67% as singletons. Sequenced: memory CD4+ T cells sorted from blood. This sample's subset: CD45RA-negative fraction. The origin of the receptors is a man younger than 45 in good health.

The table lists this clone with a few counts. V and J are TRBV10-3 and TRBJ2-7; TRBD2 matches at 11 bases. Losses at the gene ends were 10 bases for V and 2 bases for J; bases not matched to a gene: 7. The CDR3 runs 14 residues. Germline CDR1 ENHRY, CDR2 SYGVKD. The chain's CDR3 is CATGGSGRAYEQYF. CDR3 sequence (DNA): TGTGCCACTGGGGGTAGCGGGAGGGCCTACGAGCAGTACTTC.

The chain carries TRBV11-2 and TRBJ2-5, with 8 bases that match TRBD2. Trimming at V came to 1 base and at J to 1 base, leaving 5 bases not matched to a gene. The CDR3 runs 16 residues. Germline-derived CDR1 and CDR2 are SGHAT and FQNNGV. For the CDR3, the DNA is TGTGCCAGCAGCTTAGTACTAGCGGAGCCCCAAGAGACCCAGTACTTC. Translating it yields CASSLVLAEPQETQYF.

As DNA, the CDR3 is TGTGCCAGCAGCCCATTGGGGACAGGGGTGAGCTACGAGCAGTACTTC. This codes for CASSPLGTGVSYEQYF. V gene TRBV7-8 combines with J gene TRBJ2-7, with 10 bases matching TRBD1. Germline V gives CDR1 SGHVS, CDR2 FQNEAQ. The V segment lost 5 bases and the J segment 3 bases; nucleotides outside the gene matches: 10. The CDR3 is 16 residues long. The full variable domain, its missing parts supplied by reference TRBV7-8 and TRBJ2-7, is GAGVSQSPRYKVAKRGQDVALRCDPISGHVSLFWYQQALGQGPEFLTYFQNEAQLDKSGLPSDRFFAERPEGSVSTLKIQRTQQEDSAVYLCASSPLGTGVSYEQYFGPGTRLTVT.

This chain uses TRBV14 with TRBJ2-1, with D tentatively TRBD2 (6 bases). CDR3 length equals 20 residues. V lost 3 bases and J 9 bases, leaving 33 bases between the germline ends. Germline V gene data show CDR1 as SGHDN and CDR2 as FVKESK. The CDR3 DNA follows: TGTGCCAGCAGCCATACGGGGTCGGAAACGGGAGTCCCCCCATCCGGTGAGCAGTTCTTC. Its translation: CASSHTGSETGVPPSGEQFF.

CDR3 nucleotide sequence: TGTGCCAGCCGGACTAGCGGGTCCTACAATGAGCAGTTCTTC. Its translation: CASRTSGSYNEQFF. This chain uses TRBV6-6 with TRBJ2-1; 11 nucleotides align to TRBD2. Germline assignment: CDR1 MNHNY and CDR2 SVGAGI (reference sequence). With V trimmed by 8 bases and J by 1 base, 1 base remained unmatched. This CDR3 is built from 14 residues.

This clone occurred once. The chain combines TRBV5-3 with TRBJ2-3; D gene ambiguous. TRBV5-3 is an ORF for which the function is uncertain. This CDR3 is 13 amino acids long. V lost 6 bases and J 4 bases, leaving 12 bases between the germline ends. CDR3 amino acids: CARNLGLADTQYF. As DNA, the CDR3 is TGTGCCAGAAACCTCGGTCTGGCAGATACGCAGTATTTT.

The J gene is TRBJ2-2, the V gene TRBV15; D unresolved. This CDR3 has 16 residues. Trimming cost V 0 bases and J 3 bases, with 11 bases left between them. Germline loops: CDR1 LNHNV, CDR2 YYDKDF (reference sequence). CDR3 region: CATSREVGIDTGELFF. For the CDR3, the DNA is TGTGCCACCAGCAGAGAAGTGGGGATAGACACCGGGGAGCTGTTTTTT. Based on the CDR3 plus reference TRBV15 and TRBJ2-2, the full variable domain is DAMVIQNPRYQVTQFGKPVTLSCSQTLNHNVMYWYQQKSSQAPKLLFHYYDKDFNNEADTPDNFQSRRPNTSFCFLDIRSPGLGDTAMYLCATSREVGIDTGELFFGEGSRLTVL.

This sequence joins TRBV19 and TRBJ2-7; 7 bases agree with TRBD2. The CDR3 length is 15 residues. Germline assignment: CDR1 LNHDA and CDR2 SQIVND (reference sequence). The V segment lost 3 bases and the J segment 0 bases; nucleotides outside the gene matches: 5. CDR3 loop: CASSIGLADSYEQYF. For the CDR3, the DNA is TGTGCCAGTAGTATCGGGCTAGCGGACTCCTACGAGCAGTACTTC.

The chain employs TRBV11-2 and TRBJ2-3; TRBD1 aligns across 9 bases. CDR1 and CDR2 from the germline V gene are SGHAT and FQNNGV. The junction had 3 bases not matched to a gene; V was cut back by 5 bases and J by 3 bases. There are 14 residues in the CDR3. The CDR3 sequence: CASSGQGYTDTQYF. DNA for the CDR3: TGTGCCAGCAGCGGACAGGGGTATACAGATACGCAGTATTTT.

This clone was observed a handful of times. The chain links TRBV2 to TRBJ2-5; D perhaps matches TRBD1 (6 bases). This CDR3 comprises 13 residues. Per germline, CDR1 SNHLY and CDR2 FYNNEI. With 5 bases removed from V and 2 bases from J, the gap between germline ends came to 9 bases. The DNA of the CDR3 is TGTGCCAGCAGTCTGGACAGTCAAGAGACCCAGTACTTC. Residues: CASSLDSQETQYF. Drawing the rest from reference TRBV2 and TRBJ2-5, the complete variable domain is EPEVTQTPSHQVTQMGQEVILRCVPISNHLYFYWYRQILGQKVEFLVSFYNNEISEKSEIFDDQFSVERPDGSNFTLKIRSTKLEDSAMYFCASSLDSQETQYFGPGTRLLVL.

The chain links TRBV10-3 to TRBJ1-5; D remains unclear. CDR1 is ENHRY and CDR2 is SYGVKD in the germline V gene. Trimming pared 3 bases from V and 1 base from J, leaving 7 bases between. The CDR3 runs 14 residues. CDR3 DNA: TGTGCCATCAGTGACGGGGTCAGCAATCAGCCCCAGCATTTT. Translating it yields CAISDGVSNQPQHF.

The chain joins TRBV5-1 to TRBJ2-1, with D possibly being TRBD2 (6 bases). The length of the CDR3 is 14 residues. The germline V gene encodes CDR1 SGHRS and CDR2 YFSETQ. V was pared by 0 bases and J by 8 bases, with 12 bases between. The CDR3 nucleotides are TGCGCCAGCAGCTTGGTTGGAGGGATAGATGAGCAGTTCTTC. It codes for CASSLVGGIDEQFF. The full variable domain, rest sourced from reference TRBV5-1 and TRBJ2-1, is KAGVTQTPRYLIKTRGQQVTLSCSPISGHRSVSWYQQTPGQGLQFLFEYFSETQRNKGNFPGRFSGRQFSNSRSEMNVSTLELGDSALYLCASSLVGGIDEQFFGPGTRLTVL.

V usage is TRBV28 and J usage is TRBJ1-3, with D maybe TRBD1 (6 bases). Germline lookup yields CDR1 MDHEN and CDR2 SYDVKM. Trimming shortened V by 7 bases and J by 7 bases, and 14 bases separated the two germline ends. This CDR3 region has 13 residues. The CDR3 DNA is TGTGCCAGCACATCAGGGGCAGGGAACACCATATATTTT. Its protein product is CASTSGAGNTIYF.

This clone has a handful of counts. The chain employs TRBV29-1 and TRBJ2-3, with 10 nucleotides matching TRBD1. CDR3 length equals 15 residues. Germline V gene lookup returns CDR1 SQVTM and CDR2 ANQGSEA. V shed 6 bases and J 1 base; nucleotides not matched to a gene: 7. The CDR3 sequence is CSVGQGSLGTDTQYF. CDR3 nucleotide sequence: TGCAGCGTGGGACAGGGGAGTTTGGGCACAGATACGCAGTATTTT.

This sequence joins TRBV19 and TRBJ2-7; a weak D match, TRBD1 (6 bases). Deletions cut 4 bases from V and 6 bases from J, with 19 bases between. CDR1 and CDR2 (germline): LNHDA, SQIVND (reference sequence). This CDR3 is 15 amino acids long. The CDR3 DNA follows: TGTGCCAGTAGTAACCCCCGGGACACCCCATCCGAGCAGTACTTC. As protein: CASSNPRDTPSEQYF.

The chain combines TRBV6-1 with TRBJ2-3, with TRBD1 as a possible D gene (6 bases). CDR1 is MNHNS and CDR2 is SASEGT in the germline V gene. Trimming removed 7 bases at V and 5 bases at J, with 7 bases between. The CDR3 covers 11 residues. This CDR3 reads CASKGEDTQYF. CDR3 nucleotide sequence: TGTGCCAGCAAGGGGGAAGATACGCAGTATTTT.

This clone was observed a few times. This CDR3 reads CASSFQGGEAFF. The CDR3 DNA sequence: TGTGCCAGCAGTTTCCAGGGGGGTGAAGCTTTCTTT. This chain connects TRBV11-3 to TRBJ1-1, with TRBD1 identical over 7 bases. The CDR3 consists of 12 residues. Unmatched junction bases numbered 5, after V lost 6 bases and J lost 7 bases. Germline V lookup: CDR1 SGHNT, CDR2 YENEEA.

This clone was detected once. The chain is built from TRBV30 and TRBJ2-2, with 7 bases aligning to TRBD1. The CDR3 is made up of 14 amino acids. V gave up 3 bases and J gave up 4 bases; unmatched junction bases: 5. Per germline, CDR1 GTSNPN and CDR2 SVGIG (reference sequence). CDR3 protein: CAWSAYRGTGELFF. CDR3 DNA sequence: TGTGCCTGGAGCGCCTACAGGGGCACCGGGGAGCTGTTTTTT.